Here is one T cell receptor (beta chain) with its context. These data are taken from a study of T cells in Graves' hyperthyroidism and ophthalmopathy. Among the patients, aged 18 to 65, hyperthyroidism was newly diagnosed and had lasted under 2 months. In making diagnoses, clinical symptoms, serum thyroxine and TRAb, thyroid ultrasound and orbital computed tomography were all used. TCR beta CDR3 regions were amplified from RNA. The HTBI primer set served for first-round RT-PCR of the TCR CDR3. TCRdb called the multiplex PCR reads again in MiXCR, with one record for every CDR3 protein. The sample includes approximately 710,000 distinct CDR3 sequences, 17% of them seen just once. The CDR3 totals 12 residues. V dropped 6 bases and J dropped 3; count of bases not matched to a gene: 2.

Sequences were obtained from blood. This clonotype was obtained from a middle-aged man with Graves' hyperthyroidism. The V gene is TRBV12-3 or TRBV12-4, the J gene TRBJ2-7; 7 bases line up with TRBD2. CDR3 residues: CASRTSNYEQYF. Written as DNA, the CDR3 is TGTGCCAGCAGGACTAGCAACTACGAGCAGTACTTC.